This TCR beta chain was recorded in a study of blood T cell repertoires in COVID-19 (dated by TCRdb to about 2020). Study-level background: Samples covering the acute and convalescent phases of COVID-19 were provided by collaborators in the United States, Italy and Spain. A freely available public database, intended as a resource for researchers studying the immune response to SARS-CoV-2, is where the repertoires were released. Samples were obtained from the ongoing ImmuneRACE study (first 160 participants) and from roughly 1,300 subjects provided by 6 global collaborators. The dataset comprised deeply sampled blood TCRbeta repertoires from subjects exposed to, actively infected with, or recovered from COVID-19. A de-identified subject ID, COVID-19 status, age in years and sex were almost always included in the sample metadata. Where available, HLA class I and class II types were taken from metadata supplied by the sample provider and were not determined by assay-based typing. The material from the prospective study consisted of cDNA or gDNA derived from T cells, B-cell-depleted T cells, or PBMCs.

Study-wide conclusions, independent of this receptor: Clinical and demographic metadata were provided uncurated, with the amount varying by source and participant.

TCRbeta CDR3 regions were amplified from genomic DNA using the immunoSEQ Assay, a bias-controlled multiplex PCR. Per the original workflow: Within the assay, amplification of reference gene primers was used to estimate how many nucleated cells each sample contained. To quantify the absolute abundance of each unique TCRbeta CDR3 rearrangement, sequence reads were collapsed and filtered. For each sample, productive Simpson clonality was calculated as the square root of Simpson's diversity index over productive rearrangements. Held by TCRdb, this immuneACCESS table contains in-frame sequences only and omits some clones. Under half of the omission traces to an unresolved V gene where checked; the cause of the rest is unknown. D and trimming come from the DNA, and the V and J calls and clone size come from that table. The sample profile shows 45,000 or so clones; nearly 85% of them were found once. Together, the top ten hold 8% to 9% of the sample.

The collaborating institutions used their own protocols to collect whole blood in K2EDTA tubes. For TCRbeta analysis, collaborators shipped samples as frozen whole blood, isolated PBMCs, or DNA extracted from either of those sample types. Worth noting for this clone: Its antigen target is currently unknown. No much larger clone exists at a distance of one base, and base qualities are not known.

This sequence was found in an elderly man in a cohort sampled during active COVID-19. The sequencing input was peripheral blood.

The DNA sequence follows: TGTGCCAGCTCACCTCAAACAGTCTCTGGAAACACCATATATTTT. Its coded protein is CASSPQTVSGNTIYF. The chain joins TRBV18 to TRBJ1-3; no confident D gene assignment can be made. The germline V gene provides CDR1 KGHSH and CDR2 LQKENI. Including cysteine and phenylalanine, the CDR3 has 15 amino acids. This entry keeps only the CDR3 DNA: 45 bases, framed from base 1. V is pared back by 3 bases and J by 0 bases, with 9 bases lying between the germline termini.